The rows below give T cell receptor beta chains drawn from one sample of a study of control samples from healthy donors and cancer patients. Assay: immunoSEQ multiplex PCR; the TCRdb copy retains only in-frame clones and omits some. Found here are some 150,000 clones, 91% of them singletons; the top ten hold approximately 1.5%. The sequencing sample was made of blood. The receptors derive from a woman in her twenties or thirties in good health. Both conserved end residues are trimmed from each CDR3. Fields, in order: V gene, J gene, CDR3 protein.

TRBV15	TRBJ2-2	ATRVGVTGELF
TRBV7-9	TRBJ2-1	ASSFAGDSYNEQF
TRBV7-9	TRBJ2-1	ASSLASAGGLYNEQF
TRBV18	TRBJ1-6	ASSKDRQNSPLH
TRBV30	TRBJ1-5	AWSRPVGNQPQH
TRBV6-5	TRBJ1-2	ASTKDRANYGYT
TRBV6-6	TRBJ2-2	ASSPTGPNTGELF
TRBV4-2	TRBJ1-5	ASSQDRPQPQH
TRBV3-1/TRBV3-2	TRBJ2-1	ASSQGMSSYNEQF
TRBV21-1	TRBJ2-2	ASSKRGQGDRGELF
TRBV5-1	TRBJ1-1	ASSPGQGAPLTEAF
TRBV5-1	TRBJ1-2	ASSLGPSNYGYT
TRBV24-1	TRBJ2-7	ATSETGGEQY
TRBV5-1	TRBJ2-1	ASSFASGYNEQF
TRBV11-2	TRBJ2-1	ASSLDPSSYNEQF
TRBV30	TRBJ1-4	AWSGGTGNEKLF
TRBV11-2	TRBJ2-3	ASSLGGRTDTQY
TRBV7-8	TRBJ1-5	ASSLAGNSNQPQH
TRBV28	TRBJ1-4	ASSGGLEEKLF
TRBV5-1	TRBJ1-4	ASSAGQGGSEKLF
TRBV25-1	TRBJ2-3	ASTGTGGTDTQY
TRBV28	TRBJ1-5	ASRQGNQPQH
TRBV11-3	TRBJ2-7	ASSLADRLSYEQY
TRBV18	TRBJ1-2	ASSQGARYGYT
TRBV4-1	TRBJ1-1	ASSQGRQGLGTEAF
TRBV27	TRBJ1-6	ASRPGTDNSPLH
TRBV7-3	TRBJ2-7	ASSLNGGPYEQY
TRBV28	TRBJ1-5	ASSYRAHQPQH
TRBV4-2	TRBJ2-7	ASSPSGRAYEQY
TRBV7-9	TRBJ1-1	ASRVIANTEAF
TRBV12-3/TRBV12-4	TRBJ2-4	ASSLAVKNIQY
TRBV9	TRBJ1-5	ASSPQGAINQPQH
TRBV5-6	TRBJ2-7	ASSFGTGFSYEQY
TRBV11-2	TRBJ2-7	ASSSLKDLYEQY
TRBV6-2/TRBV6-3	TRBJ2-1	ASSYTSTSYNEQF
TRBV6-6	TRBJ1-5	ATQTGDQPQH
TRBV4-3	TRBJ2-1	ASSQESSEPYNEQF
TRBV30	TRBJ1-1	AWSVRGPEAF
TRBV28	TRBJ1-5	ASSDNQPQH
TRBV2	TRBJ2-6	ASRILGGANVLT
TRBV15	TRBJ2-6	ATSRDGGSGANVLT
TRBV7-2	TRBJ2-5	ASSLGTGVGETQY
TRBV19	TRBJ2-4	ASSPGLAGGLLAKNIQY
TRBV25-1	TRBJ2-3	ASSEYEGTDTQY
TRBV7-3	TRBJ2-5	ASSLRASGGGETQY
TRBV9	TRBJ2-1	ASSEGAGHYNEQF
TRBV6-2/TRBV6-3	TRBJ2-7	ASSYSGTGGYEQY
TRBV15	TRBJ2-6	ATSREASGANVLT
TRBV6-1	TRBJ2-2	ASSEAATATGELF
TRBV7-8	TRBJ2-1	ASSARTSGSYEQF
TRBV7-2	TRBJ1-2	ASSLQPYGYT
TRBV29-1	TRBJ1-5	SARYSNQPQH
TRBV12-3/TRBV12-4	TRBJ2-1	ASRPDYNEQF
TRBV4-1	TRBJ2-7	ASSQAQGEAYEQY
TRBV12-3/TRBV12-4	TRBJ2-1	ASSLQNYNEQF
TRBV5-4	TRBJ2-3	ASSPNRASTDTQY
TRBV18	TRBJ2-7	ASSLGQTYEQY
TRBV10-2	TRBJ1-5	ASSEKGYSNQPQH